Presented here are 18 T cell receptor beta chains from one specimen sequenced in a study. The assay was immunoSEQ multiplex PCR, and TCRdb's table has in-frame clones only and misses some. Here the sample spans around 49,000 clones, 80% to 95% being singletons. Sequenced input: PBMCs. The receptors originated from a man aged 35 to 55 with rheumatoid arthritis.

V and J are TRBV5-1 and TRBJ2-5, with D possibly matching TRBD2 (6 bases). Trimming took 0 bases from V and 4 from J, leaving 13 bases between them. This CDR3 is 15 amino acids long. Per the germline V gene, CDR1 is SGHRS and CDR2 is YFSETQ. The CDR3 here is CASSLARRGRETQYF. CDR3 in DNA: TGCGCCAGCAGCTTGGCCCGGCGGGGTCGAGAGACCCAGTACTTC.

This chain connects TRBV5-6 to TRBJ1-1; unclear D gene. Germline CDR1 and CDR2: SGHDT and YYEEEE. Deletions cut 0 bases from V and 0 bases from J, with 12 bases between. The CDR3 is 16 residues long. The CDR3 is CASSLAGSQVNTEAFF. As DNA, the CDR3 is TGTGCCAGCAGCTTGGCCGGGTCACAAGTGAACACTGAAGCTTTCTTT.

This chain connects TRBV4-1 to TRBJ1-4; D remains unclear. Between the trimmed V and J ends, which lost 1 base and 5 bases, there was a span of 14 bases. In germline, CDR1 is MGHRA, CDR2 YSYEKL. This CDR3 spans 16 amino acids. This CDR3 is CASSQVPGGVNEKLFF. The CDR3 DNA reads as TGCGCCAGCAGCCAAGTCCCCGGCGGGGTAAATGAAAAACTGTTTTTT.

This chain connects TRBV6-4 to TRBJ2-1; 10 nucleotides agree with TRBD2. Germline CDR1 reads MRHNA; CDR2 reads SNTAGT. The CDR3 consists of 15 residues. Germline trimming cut 1 base from V and 4 bases from J; bases unmatched to any gene: 1. The CDR3 reads CASSDWTSGYNEQFF. CDR3 coding DNA: TGTGCCAGCAGTGACTGGACTAGCGGATACAATGAGCAGTTCTTC.

V usage is TRBV18 and J usage is TRBJ1-2; TRBD1 agrees at 7 bases. With 0 bases clipped from V and 6 bases from J, the junction kept 7 bases outside the gene matches. The CDR3 is 15 residues long. CDR1 and CDR2 from the germline V gene are KGHSH and LQKENI. Here the CDR3 reads CASSPPNRGRDGYTF. The CDR3 bases are TGTGCCAGCTCACCACCGAACAGGGGCCGTGATGGCTACACCTTC.

The gene calls are TRBV20-1 and TRBJ1-6; 7 bases are shared with TRBD1. Trimming took 3 bases from V and 4 from J; bases not matched to a gene: 3. This CDR3 has 14 amino acids. Germline V CDR1 and CDR2: DFQATT, SNEGSKA (reference sequence). In DNA, the CDR3 is TGCAGTGCTAGTAGGACAGGTTATAATTCACCCCTCCACTTT. This gives the protein CSASRTGYNSPLHF.

The chain is built from TRBV4-3 and TRBJ2-6; D unresolved. V was cut by 0 bases and J by 0 bases, with 6 bases left in between. The CDR3 contains 16 residues. The germline gives CDR1 LGHNA, CDR2 YSLEER. The CDR3 nucleotides read TGCGCCAGCAGCCAAGAAACTCTCTCTGGGGCCAACGTCCTGACTTTC. Encoded protein: CASSQETLSGANVLTF.

The chain uses TRBV7-9 and TRBJ1-4, with TRBD1 matching 7 bases. Germline CDR1 reads SEHNR; CDR2 reads FQNEAQ (reference sequence). Unmatched junction bases numbered 6, after V lost 5 bases and J lost 0 bases. The CDR3 runs 16 residues. CDR3 sequence: CASSSPQGATNEKLFF. The CDR3 coding sequence is TGTGCCAGCAGCAGCCCCCAGGGGGCAACTAATGAAAAACTGTTTTTT.

The V and J genes are TRBV18 and TRBJ1-2; D uncertain. The CDR3 runs to 14 residues. The V gene's germline CDR1 is KGHSH and CDR2 LQKENI. Trimming took 1 base from V and 2 from J, leaving 8 bases between them. CDR3 sequence: CASSPQGSNYGYTF. The CDR3 DNA reads TGTGCCAGCTCACCACAGGGTTCCAACTATGGCTACACCTTC.

This clone was seen only once. Compared with germline, one end of the junction differs, possibly owing to a read error. Additional DNA sequences in this sample encode the identical CDR3. V usage is TRBV7-3 and J usage is TRBJ2-5; 7 positions agree with TRBD1. Germline CDR1 is SGHTA and CDR2 is FQGTGA. This CDR3 region has 12 residues. The DNA of the CDR3 is TGCGCCAGCAGCGTACAGGGGGAGACCCAGTACTTC. It is translated as CASSVQGETQYF.

This chain uses TRBV5-1 with TRBJ2-7, with D tentatively TRBD2 (6 bases). Trimming took off 0 bases at V and 2 bases at J, with 9 bases between the two ends. Germline lookup yields CDR1 SGHRS and CDR2 YFSETQ. CDR3 size: 14 residues. The CDR3 region is CASSLAGGTYEQYF. In DNA, the CDR3 is TGCGCCAGCAGCTTGGCCGGGGGAACCTACGAGCAGTACTTC.

This chain connects TRBV19 to TRBJ1-1; D may be TRBD1 (5 bases). V was pared by 3 bases and J by 4 bases, with 6 bases between. The CDR3 spans 12 residues. CDR1 is LNHDA, CDR2 SQIVND, per germline (reference sequence). CDR3 nucleotides: TGTGCCAGTAGTATGGGGACCACTGAAGCTTTCTTT. The encoded protein is CASSMGTTEAFF.

The chain recombines TRBV6-4 with TRBJ2-6; D is uncertain. CDR1 and CDR2 from the germline V gene are MRHNA and SNTAGT. Trimming pared 2 bases from V and 0 bases from J, leaving 8 bases between. CDR3 size: 16 residues. DNA of the CDR3: TGTGCCAGCAGTGACCGAGCAGACTCTGGGGCCAACGTCCTGACTTTC. Translated, it gives CASSDRADSGANVLTF.

V usage is TRBV27 and J usage is TRBJ1-1; maybe TRBD1 (6 bases). CDR3 length equals 13 residues. V lost 5 bases, J lost 3 bases, and 10 bases lay in between. CDR1 is MNHEY, CDR2 SMNVEV, per germline (reference sequence). As DNA, the CDR3 is TGTGCCAGCAGTGATGGACAGTACACTGAAGCTTTCTTT. Encoded protein: CASSDGQYTEAFF.

The chain couples TRBV5-1 to TRBJ2-1, with TRBD1 matching 9 bases. V lost 0 bases to trimming and J lost 6 bases; unmatched junction nucleotides: 1. Germline CDR1 SGHRS, CDR2 YFSETQ. CDR3 length: 14 residues. The CDR3 DNA is TGCGCCAGCAGCTTGGGGACAGGGGCCAATGAGCAGTTCTTC. Encoded protein: CASSLGTGANEQFF.

This sequence joins TRBV5-6 and TRBJ1-2; TRBD1 is a possible D gene (6 bases). Trimming took 4 bases from V and 4 from J, leaving 14 bases between them. The CDR3 consists of 14 residues. Germline V CDR1 and CDR2: SGHDT, YYEEEE. CDR3 region: CASSLQDRRYGYTF. In DNA, the CDR3 is TGTGCCAGCAGCCTCCAAGACAGGCGCTATGGCTACACCTTC.

J is TRBJ1-5 and V is TRBV19; D is undetermined. V lost 6 bases to trimming and J lost 4 bases, with 10 bases between them. The CDR3 sequence is 13 residues long. Germline V lookup: CDR1 LNHDA, CDR2 SQIVND (reference sequence). The CDR3 here is CASSLASNQPQHF. The CDR3 nucleotides read TGTGCCAGTAGCCTCGCCTCGAATCAGCCCCAGCATTTT.

The chain links TRBV5-1 to TRBJ2-3; 11 nucleotides match TRBD2. Germline V gives CDR1 SGHRS, CDR2 YFSETQ. Unmatched junction bases numbered 4, after V lost 2 bases and J lost 5 bases. The CDR3 length is 15 residues. The CDR3 nucleotides read TGCGCCAGCAGCTTTAGCGGGGGGGCTTTAGATACGCAGTATTTT. Protein sequence: CASSFSGGALDTQYF. Full variable domain (rest looked up from reference TRBV5-1 and TRBJ2-3): KAGVTQTPRYLIKTRGQQVTLSCSPISGHRSVSWYQQTPGQGLQFLFEYFSETQRNKGNFPGRFSGRQFSNSRSEMNVSTLELGDSALYLCASSFSGGALDTQYFGPGTRLTVL.